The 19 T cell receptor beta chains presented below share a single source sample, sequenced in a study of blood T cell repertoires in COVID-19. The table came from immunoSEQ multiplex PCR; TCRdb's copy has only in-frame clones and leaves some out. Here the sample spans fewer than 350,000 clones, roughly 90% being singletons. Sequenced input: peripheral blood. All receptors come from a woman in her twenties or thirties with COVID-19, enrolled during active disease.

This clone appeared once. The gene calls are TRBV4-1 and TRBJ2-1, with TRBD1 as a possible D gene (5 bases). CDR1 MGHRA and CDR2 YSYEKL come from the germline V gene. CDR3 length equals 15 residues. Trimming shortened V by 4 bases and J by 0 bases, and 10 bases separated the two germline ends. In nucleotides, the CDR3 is TGCGCCAGCAGCCCCGGACATGACTCCTACAATGAGCAGTTCTTC. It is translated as CASSPGHDSYNEQFF.

CDR3 sequence: CATERSSGRETQYF. The DNA for the CDR3 is TGTGCCACCGAACGATCCTCAGGGAGGGAGACCCAGTACTTC. The rearrangement links TRBV25-1 to TRBJ2-5; weak D call: TRBD2 (6 bases). Germline-derived CDR1 and CDR2 are MGHDK and SYGVNS. V lost 10 bases and J lost 5, with 20 bases in between. CDR3 size: 14 residues.

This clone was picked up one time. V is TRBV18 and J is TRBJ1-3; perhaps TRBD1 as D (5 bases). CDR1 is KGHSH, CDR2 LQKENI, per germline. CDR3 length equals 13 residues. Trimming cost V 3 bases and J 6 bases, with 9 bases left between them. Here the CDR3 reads CASSPRQLNTIYF. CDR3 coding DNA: TGTGCCAGCTCACCTCGACAGCTAAACACCATATATTTT. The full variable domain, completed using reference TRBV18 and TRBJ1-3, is NAGVMQNPRHLVRRRGQEARLRCSPMKGHSHVYWYRQLPEEGLKFMVYLQKENIIDESGMPKERFSAEFPKEGPSILRIQQVVRGDSAAYFCASSPRQLNTIYFGEGSWLTVV.

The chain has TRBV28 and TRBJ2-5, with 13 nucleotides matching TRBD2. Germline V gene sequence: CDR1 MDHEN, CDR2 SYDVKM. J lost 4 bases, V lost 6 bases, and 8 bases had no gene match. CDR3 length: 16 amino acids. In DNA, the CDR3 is TGTGCCAGCAGATGGACTAGCGGGAGAGTAGGAGAGACCCAGTACTTC. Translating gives CASRWTSGRVGETQYF. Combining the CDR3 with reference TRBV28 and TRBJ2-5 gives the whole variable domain DVKVTQSSRYLVKRTGEKVFLECVQDMDHENMFWYRQDPGLGLRLIYFSYDVKMKEKGDIPEGYSVSREKKERFSLILESASTNQTSMYLCASRWTSGRVGETQYFGPGTRLLVL.

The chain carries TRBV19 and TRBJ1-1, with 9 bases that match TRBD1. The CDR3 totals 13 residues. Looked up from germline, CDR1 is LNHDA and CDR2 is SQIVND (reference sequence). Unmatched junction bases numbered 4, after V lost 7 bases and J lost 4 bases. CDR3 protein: CASTRTGVTEAFF. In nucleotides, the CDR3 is TGTGCCAGTACCAGGACAGGGGTCACTGAAGCTTTCTTT.

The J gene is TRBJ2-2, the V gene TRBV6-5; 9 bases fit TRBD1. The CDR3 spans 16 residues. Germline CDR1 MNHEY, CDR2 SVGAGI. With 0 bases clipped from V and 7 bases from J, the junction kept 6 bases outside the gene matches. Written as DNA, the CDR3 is TGTGCCAGCAGTTACTCAACAGGGGGCTTGAGCGGGGAGCTGTTTTTT. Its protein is CASSYSTGGLSGELFF.

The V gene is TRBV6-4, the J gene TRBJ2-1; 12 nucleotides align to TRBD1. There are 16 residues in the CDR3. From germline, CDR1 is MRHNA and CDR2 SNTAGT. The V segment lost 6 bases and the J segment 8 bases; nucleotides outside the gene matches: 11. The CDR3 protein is CASSPRGGQGADEQFF. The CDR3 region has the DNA TGTGCCAGCAGCCCCCGAGGGGGACAGGGGGCCGATGAGCAGTTCTTC.

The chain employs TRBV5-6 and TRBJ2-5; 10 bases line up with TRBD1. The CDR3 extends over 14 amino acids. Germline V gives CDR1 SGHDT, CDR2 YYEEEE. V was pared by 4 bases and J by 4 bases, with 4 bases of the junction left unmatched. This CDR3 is CASSQTGGLETQYF. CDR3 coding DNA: TGTGCCAGCAGCCAGACAGGGGGCTTAGAGACCCAGTACTTC.

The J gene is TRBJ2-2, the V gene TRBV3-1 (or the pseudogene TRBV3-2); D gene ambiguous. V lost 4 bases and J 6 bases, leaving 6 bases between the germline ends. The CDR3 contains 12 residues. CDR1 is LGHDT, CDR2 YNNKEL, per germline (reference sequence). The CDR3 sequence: CASSLQAGELFF. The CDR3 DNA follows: TGTGCCAGCAGCCTCCAGGCCGGGGAGCTGTTTTTT.

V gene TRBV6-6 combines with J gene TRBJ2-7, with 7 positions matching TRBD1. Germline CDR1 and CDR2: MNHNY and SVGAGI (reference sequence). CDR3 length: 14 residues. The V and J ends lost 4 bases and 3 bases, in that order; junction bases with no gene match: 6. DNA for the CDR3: TGTGCCAGCAGTTCCGGACAGGCGAACTACGAGCAGTACTTC. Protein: CASSSGQANYEQYF.

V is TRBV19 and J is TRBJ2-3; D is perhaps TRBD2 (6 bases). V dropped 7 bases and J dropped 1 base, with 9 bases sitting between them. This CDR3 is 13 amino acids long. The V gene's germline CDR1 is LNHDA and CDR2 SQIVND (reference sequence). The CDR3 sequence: CASNPSGTDTQYF. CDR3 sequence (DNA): TGTGCCAGTAACCCTAGCGGCACAGATACGCAGTATTTT.

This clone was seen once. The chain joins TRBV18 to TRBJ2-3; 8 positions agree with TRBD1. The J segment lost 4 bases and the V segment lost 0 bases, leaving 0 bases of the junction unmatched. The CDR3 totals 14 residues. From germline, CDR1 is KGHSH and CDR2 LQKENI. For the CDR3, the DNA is TGTGCCAGCTCACCACCGACAGGGGCAGATACGCAGTATTTT. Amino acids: CASSPPTGADTQYF.

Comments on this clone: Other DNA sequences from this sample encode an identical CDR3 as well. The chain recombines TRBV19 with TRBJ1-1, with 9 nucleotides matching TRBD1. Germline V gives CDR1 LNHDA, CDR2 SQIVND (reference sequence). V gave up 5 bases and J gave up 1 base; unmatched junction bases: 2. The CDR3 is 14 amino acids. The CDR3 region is CASSLDRGNTEAFF. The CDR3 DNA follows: TGTGCCAGTAGTCTGGACAGGGGGAACACTGAAGCTTTCTTT.

The CDR3 is CASSLGGSGETQYF. In DNA, the CDR3 is TGTGCCAGTAGCCTGGGGGGGTCCGGAGAGACCCAGTACTTC. V usage is TRBV19 and J usage is TRBJ2-5; 7 bases are a match to TRBD2. V lost 6 bases to trimming and J lost 4 bases; unmatched junction nucleotides: 8. This CDR3 comprises 14 residues. CDR1 and CDR2 (germline): LNHDA, SQIVND (reference sequence).

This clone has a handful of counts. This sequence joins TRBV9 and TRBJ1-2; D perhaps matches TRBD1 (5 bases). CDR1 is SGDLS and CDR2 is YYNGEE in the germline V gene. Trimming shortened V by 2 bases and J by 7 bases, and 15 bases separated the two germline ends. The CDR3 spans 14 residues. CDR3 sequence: CASSVKGGAVGYTF. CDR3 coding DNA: TGTGCCAGCAGCGTGAAGGGAGGGGCGGTTGGCTACACCTTC.

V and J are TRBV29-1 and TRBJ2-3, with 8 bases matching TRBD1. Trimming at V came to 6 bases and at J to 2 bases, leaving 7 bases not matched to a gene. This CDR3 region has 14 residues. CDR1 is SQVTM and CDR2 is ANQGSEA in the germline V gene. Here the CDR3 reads CSVLDRATTDTQYF. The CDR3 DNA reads TGCAGCGTGTTGGACAGGGCAACCACAGATACGCAGTATTTT.

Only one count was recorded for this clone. The DNA of the CDR3 is TGTGCCAGCAGCCCAGACAGGGGAGGCAATCAGCCCCAGCATTTT. Translation: CASSPDRGGNQPQHF. The gene calls are TRBV2 and TRBJ1-5; TRBD1 matches 8 bases. With V trimmed by 6 bases and J by 2 bases, 6 bases remained unmatched. This CDR3 has 15 amino acids. CDR1 and CDR2 (germline): SNHLY, FYNNEI.

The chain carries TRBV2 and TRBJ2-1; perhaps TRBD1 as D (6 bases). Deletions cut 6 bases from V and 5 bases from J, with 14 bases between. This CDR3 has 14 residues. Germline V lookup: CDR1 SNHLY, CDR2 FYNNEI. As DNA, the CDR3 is TGTGCCAGCAGCGCCGTGCGGACAGACAATGAGCAGTTCTTC. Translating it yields CASSAVRTDNEQFF.

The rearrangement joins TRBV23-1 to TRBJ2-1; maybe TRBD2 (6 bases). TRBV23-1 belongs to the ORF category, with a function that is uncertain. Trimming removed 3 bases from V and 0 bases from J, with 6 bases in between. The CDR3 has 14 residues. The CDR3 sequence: CASSQGLSYNEQFF. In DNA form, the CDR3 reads TGCGCCAGCAGTCAGGGACTCTCCTACAATGAGCAGTTCTTC.